This T cell receptor beta chain was retrieved from a study of blood T cell repertoires in COVID-19 (dated by TCRdb to the early 2020s). At the level of the whole study: Samples from collaborators originated in the United States, Italy and Spain and spanned both the acute and convalescent phases of COVID-19. The prospective study material was composed of cDNA or gDNA derived from T cells, B-cell-depleted T cells, or PBMCs. The repertoires were released in a freely available public database meant as a resource for research on the immune response to SARS-CoV-2. The dataset comprised deeply sampled blood TCRbeta repertoires from subjects exposed to, actively infected with, or recovered from COVID-19. Nearly every sample came with metadata listing a de-identified subject ID, COVID-19 status, age in years and sex. The samples were drawn from the first 160 participants of the ongoing ImmuneRACE study and from 1,254 subjects provided by 6 global collaborators. Where available, HLA class I and class II types were obtained from metadata supplied by the sample provider rather than from assay-based typing. Findings and caveats that apply to the study as a whole: Clinical and demographic metadata were provided uncurated, with the amount varying by source and participant.

Details on this clone: Its recognized antigen is unknown. No much larger clone is present one base from it, and per-base qualities are unavailable.

TCRbeta CDR3 regions were amplified from genomic DNA by means of the immunoSEQ Assay, a bias-controlled multiplex PCR. The study's processing was this. Within the assay, amplification of reference gene primers was used to estimate how many nucleated cells each sample contained. Sequence reads were collapsed and filtered to measure the absolute abundance of every unique TCRbeta CDR3 rearrangement. For each sample, productive Simpson clonality was calculated as the square root of Simpson's diversity index across productive rearrangements. TCRdb's version of the immuneACCESS table is confined to in-frame rearrangements and falls short of the full clone set. An unresolved V gene accounts for under half of the shortfall where checked; the remainder is of unknown origin. V and J calls and clone size come straight from that table; D and trimming were deduced from the DNA. Within this sample are under 200,000 clones, with approximately 90% of them counted one time only. The ten largest clones capture 20% to 25% of the sample.

The collaborating institutions used their own protocols to collect whole blood in K2EDTA tubes. For TCRbeta analysis, collaborators shipped samples as frozen whole blood, isolated PBMCs, or DNA extracted from either of those sample types. The germline V gene sets CDR1 to MNHEY and CDR2 to SVGAGI. V is cut by 7 bases and J by 9 bases, and the space between the germline ends is 15 bases. The CDR3 covers 12 residues, taking in both the cysteine and the phenylalanine. Kept here is only the CDR3 DNA, which spans 36 bases and is read in frame from base 1. Sequenced material: peripheral blood. This receptor was taken from a man aged 55 to 70 with active or convalescent COVID-19. The chain uses TRBV6-5 and TRBJ1-2; TRBD1 might be the D gene, on 5 matching bases. CDR3 region: CASTLSGGSYTF. The DNA sequence reads TGTGCCAGCACCCTATCGGGGGGTAGCTACACCTTC.